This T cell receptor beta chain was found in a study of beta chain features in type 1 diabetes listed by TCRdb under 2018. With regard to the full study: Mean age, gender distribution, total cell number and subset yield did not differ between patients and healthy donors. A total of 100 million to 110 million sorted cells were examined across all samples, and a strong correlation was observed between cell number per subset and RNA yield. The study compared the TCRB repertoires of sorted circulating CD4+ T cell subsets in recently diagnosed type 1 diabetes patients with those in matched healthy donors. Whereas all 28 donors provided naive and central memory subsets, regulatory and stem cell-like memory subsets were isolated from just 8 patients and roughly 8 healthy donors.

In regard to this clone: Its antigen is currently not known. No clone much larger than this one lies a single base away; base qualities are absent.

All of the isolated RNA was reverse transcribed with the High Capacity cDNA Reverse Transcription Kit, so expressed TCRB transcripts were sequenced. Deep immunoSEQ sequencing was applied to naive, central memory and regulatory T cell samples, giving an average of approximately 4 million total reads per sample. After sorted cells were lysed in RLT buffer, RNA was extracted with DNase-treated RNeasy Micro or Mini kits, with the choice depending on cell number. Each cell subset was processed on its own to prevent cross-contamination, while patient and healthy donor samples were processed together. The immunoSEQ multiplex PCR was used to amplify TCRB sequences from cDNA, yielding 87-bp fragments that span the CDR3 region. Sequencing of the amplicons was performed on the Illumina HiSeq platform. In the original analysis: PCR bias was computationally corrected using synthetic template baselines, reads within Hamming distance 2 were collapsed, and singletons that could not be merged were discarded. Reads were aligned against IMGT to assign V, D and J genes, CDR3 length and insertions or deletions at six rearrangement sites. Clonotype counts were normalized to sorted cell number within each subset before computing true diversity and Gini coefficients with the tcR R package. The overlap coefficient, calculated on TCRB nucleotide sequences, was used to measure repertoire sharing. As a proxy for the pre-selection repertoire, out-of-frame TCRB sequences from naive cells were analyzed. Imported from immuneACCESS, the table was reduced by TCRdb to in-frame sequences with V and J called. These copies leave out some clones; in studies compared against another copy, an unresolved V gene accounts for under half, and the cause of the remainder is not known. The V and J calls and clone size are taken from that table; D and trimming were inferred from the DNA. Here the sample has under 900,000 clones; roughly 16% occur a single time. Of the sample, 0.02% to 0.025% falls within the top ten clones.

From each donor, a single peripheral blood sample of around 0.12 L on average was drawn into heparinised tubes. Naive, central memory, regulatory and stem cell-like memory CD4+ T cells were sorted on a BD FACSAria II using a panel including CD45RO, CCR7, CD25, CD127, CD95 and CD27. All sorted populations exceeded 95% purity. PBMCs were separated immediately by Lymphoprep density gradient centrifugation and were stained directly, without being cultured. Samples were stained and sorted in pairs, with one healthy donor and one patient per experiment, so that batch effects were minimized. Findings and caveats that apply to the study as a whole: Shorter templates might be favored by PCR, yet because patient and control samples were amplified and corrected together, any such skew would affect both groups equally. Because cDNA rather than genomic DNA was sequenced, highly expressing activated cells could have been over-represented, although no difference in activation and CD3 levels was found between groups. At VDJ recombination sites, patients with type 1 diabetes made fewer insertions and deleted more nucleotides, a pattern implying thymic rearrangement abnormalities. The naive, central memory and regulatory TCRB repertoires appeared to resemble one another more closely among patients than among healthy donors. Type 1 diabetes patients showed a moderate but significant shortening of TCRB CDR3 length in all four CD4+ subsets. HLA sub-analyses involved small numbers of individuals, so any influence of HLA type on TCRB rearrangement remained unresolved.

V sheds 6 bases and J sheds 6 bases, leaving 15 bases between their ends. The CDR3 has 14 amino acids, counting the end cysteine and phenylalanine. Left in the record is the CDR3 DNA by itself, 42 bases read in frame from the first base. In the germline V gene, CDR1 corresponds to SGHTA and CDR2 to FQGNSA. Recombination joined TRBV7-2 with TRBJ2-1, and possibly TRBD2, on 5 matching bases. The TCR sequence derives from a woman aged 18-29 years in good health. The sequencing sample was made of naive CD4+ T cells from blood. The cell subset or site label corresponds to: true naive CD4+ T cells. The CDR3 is CASSHDPGLNEQFF. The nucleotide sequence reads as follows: TGTGCCAGCAGTCACGACCCAGGACTCAATGAGCAGTTCTTC.